Below, 5 T cell receptor beta chains from the same sample are listed, as sequenced in a study of cytomegalovirus exposure and HLA in healthy donors (TCRdb year 2017). To prepare the library, the immunoSEQ multiplex PCR assay was applied. In its TCRdb copy, this immuneACCESS table keeps in-frame sequences only and misses some clones. Where compared with another copy, unresolved V genes explain less than half of these, and the others have no known cause. The sample table lists about 65,000 clones, about 91% of them with a count of one. 1% to 1.5% of the sample lies in the top ten. Input material: PBMCs. These receptors were collected from a woman younger than 30 in good health and CMV-seronegative.

This chain connects TRBV28 to TRBJ2-1; 9 bases line up with TRBD1. This CDR3 region has 16 residues. CDR1 and CDR2 from the germline V gene are MDHEN and SYDVKM. Losses at the gene ends were 6 bases for V and 8 bases for J; bases not matched to a gene: 14. CDR3 loop: CASSYAPDRGKYEQFF. The CDR3 nucleotides read TGTGCCAGCAGCTATGCCCCGGACAGGGGAAAGTATGAGCAGTTCTTC.

The chain couples TRBV6-1 to TRBJ1-6; the D gene is possibly TRBD1 (5 bases). This CDR3 spans 15 amino acids. Trimming removed 2 bases from V and 5 bases from J, with 10 bases in between. Germline CDR1 is MNHNS and CDR2 is SASEGT. CDR3 amino acids: CASSEYPGNNSPLHF. The CDR3 nucleotides are TGTGCCAGCAGTGAATATCCAGGGAATAATTCACCCCTCCACTTT.

This chain joins TRBV29-1 and TRBJ1-4; D might be TRBD1 (5 bases). Germline-derived CDR1 and CDR2 are SQVTM and ANQGSEA. V was cut by 7 bases and J by 10 bases, with 16 bases left in between. The CDR3 loop spans 12 amino acids. Written as DNA, the CDR3 is TGCAGCGCTCCCCCAGGGATGGGAAAACTGTTTTTT. It specifies CSAPPGMGKLFF.

The rearrangement uses TRBV9 and TRBJ2-7; D is possibly TRBD1 (6 bases). The V end lost 3 bases, the J end lost 7 bases, and 14 bases lay between the germline ends. The CDR3 is 13 residues long. Germline CDR1 is SGDLS and CDR2 is YYNGEE. The CDR3 DNA reads TGTGCCAGCAGCGGAGGGGGTCCTGGGGAGCAGTACTTC. This codes for CASSGGGPGEQYF.

This clone appeared once. This chain joins TRBV2 and TRBJ1-3, with TRBD1 as a possible D gene (6 bases). The germline gives CDR1 SNHLY, CDR2 FYNNEI. V was shortened by 6 bases and J by 0 bases, with 15 bases between the two germline ends. The CDR3 sequence is 16 residues long. The CDR3 DNA sequence: TGTGCCAGCAGCTTTCCGGACAGAACCTCTGGAAACACCATATATTTT. Translation: CASSFPDRTSGNTIYF.